These 27 T cell receptor beta chains were sequenced from one sample in a study of spatial heterogeneity in lung cancer. Time point indicated: sample taken at primary tumor resection. Whole RNA came from tumor, nontumor lung or frozen PBMC and was sequenced without being sorted. MiXCR, run by TCRdb on the 5' RACE reads, gives a single entry per CDR3 protein. Counted here are about 41,000 distinct CDR3 sequences, around 11% occurring once; the ten biggest clones make up roughly 40%. Sequencing was performed on PBMCs, taken at surgery. The source is a female donor with early-stage non-small cell lung cancer.

The V gene is TRBV7-2, the J gene TRBJ2-7; TRBD2 might be the D (5 bases). The CDR3 extends over 17 amino acids. With 1 base removed from V and 6 bases from J, the gap between germline ends came to 22 bases. The germline V gene encodes CDR1 SGHTA and CDR2 FQGNSA. Here the CDR3 reads CASSLGFSGMLAGEQYF. The CDR3 coding sequence is TGTGCCAGCAGCTTAGGGTTCTCGGGAATGCTCGCGGGCGAGCAGTACTTC.

In this sample, this clonotype turned up a few times. The J gene is TRBJ2-7, the V gene TRBV5-6; possible D gene TRBD1, 6 bases. Trimming shortened V by 3 bases and J by 6 bases, and 13 bases separated the two germline ends. Germline CDR1 is SGHDT and CDR2 is YYEEEE. The CDR3 length is 13 residues. Here the CDR3 DNA reads TGTGCCAGCAGCTCATCAACAGGGATCGAGCAGTACTTC. Its protein product is CASSSSTGIEQYF.

This clonotype was detected once. Being one base from a much bigger clone, this may be a read error. This chain joins TRBV6-5 and TRBJ1-6; 10 bases agree with TRBD1. The CDR3 totals 16 residues. V was clipped by 4 bases and J by 11 bases; unmatched bases: 11. From germline, CDR1 is MNHEY and CDR2 SVGAGI. The CDR3 DNA reads TGTGCCAGCAGTTCGACTCGGGGACAGGGGATTGCACCCCTCCACTTT. Its protein product is CASSSTRGQGIAPLHF.

The V and J genes are TRBV29-1 and TRBJ2-5; the D gene is possibly TRBD2 (5 bases). CDR1 is SQVTM and CDR2 is ANQGSEA in the germline V gene. The CDR3 is 12 amino acids. V was pared by 4 bases and J by 9 bases, with 15 bases between. CDR3 sequence (DNA): TGCAGCGTTGCGTCGGGGATGGAAGCCCAGTACTTC. Its translation: CSVASGMEAQYF.

This clonotype was seen only a few times. V and J are TRBV5-1 and TRBJ2-2; 7 bases match TRBD1. The CDR3 runs 16 residues. J gave up 3 bases and V 0 bases, and 5 bases lay outside the gene matches. Germline V gives CDR1 SGHRS, CDR2 YFSETQ. The CDR3 DNA reads as TGCGCCAGCAGCTTGGAGGGGGCCGCGGACACCGGGGAGCTGTTTTTT. Residues: CASSLEGAADTGELFF.

This clonotype was counted many times. The chain joins TRBV6-1 to TRBJ2-7, with D maybe TRBD1 (6 bases). V dropped 4 bases and J dropped 3 bases, with 10 bases sitting between them. CDR1 is MNHNS and CDR2 is SASEGT in the germline V gene. This CDR3 has 13 residues. The CDR3: CASSVAGVYEQYF. The CDR3 DNA follows: TGTGCCAGCAGTGTCGCAGGGGTCTACGAGCAGTACTTC.

This clonotype showed up just a few times. The chain has TRBV12-3 or TRBV12-4 and TRBJ1-1; the D gene is possibly TRBD1 (6 bases). V lost 8 bases, J lost 1 base, and 17 bases lay in between. This CDR3 has 15 residues. CDR3 region: CASLWGQGRNTEAFF. In nucleotides, the CDR3 is TGTGCCAGCCTCTGGGGGCAGGGACGGAACACTGAAGCTTTCTTT.

The genes are TRBV5-1 and TRBJ2-5, with no clear D. Between the trimmed V and J ends, which lost 4 bases and 0 bases, there was a span of 10 bases. The CDR3 covers 14 residues. Germline V gene lookup returns CDR1 SGHRS and CDR2 YFSETQ. CDR3 in amino acids: CASSPRANQETQYF. The DNA of the CDR3 is TGCGCCAGCAGCCCCCGAGCTAACCAAGAGACCCAGTACTTC.

V and J are TRBV12-3 or TRBV12-4 and TRBJ1-2; 8 bases are shared with TRBD1. The CDR3 loop spans 14 amino acids. J was trimmed by 3 bases and V by 5 bases; bases with no gene match: 5. The CDR3: CASSPGQAHYGYTF. CDR3 sequence (DNA): TGTGCCAGCAGTCCGGGACAGGCTCACTATGGCTACACCTTC.

With respect to this clonotype: A much larger clone is a single base away; this may be a read error. J is TRBJ2-5 and V is TRBV9, with a weak D call TRBD1 (6 bases). CDR3 length: 16 residues. The V end lost 4 bases, the J end lost 1 base, and 17 bases lay between the germline ends. Looked up from germline, CDR1 is SGDLS and CDR2 is YYNGEE. CDR3 sequence: CASSFTGRGLQETQYF. CDR3 nucleotide sequence: TGTGCCAGCAGCTTCACGGGCAGGGGCCTCCAAGAGACCCAGTACTTC.

In this sample, this clonotype turned up many times. This sequence joins TRBV20-1 and TRBJ2-1; no clear D gene. There are 13 residues in the CDR3. Germline values: CDR1 DFQATT, CDR2 SNEGSKA (reference sequence). The V end lost 6 bases, the J end lost 7 bases, and 16 bases lay between the germline ends. The CDR3 DNA follows: TGCAGTGCCGACACCGGTCCGTCGAATGAGCAGTTCTTC. Residues: CSADTGPSNEQFF.

This clonotype appeared a few times. CDR3 bases: TGTGCTAGTGCGGGACAGGGGAATTCACCCCTCCACTTT. Protein sequence: CASAGQGNSPLHF. The chain employs TRBV12-5 and TRBJ1-6; 10 bases line up with TRBD1. Germline-derived CDR1 and CDR2 are LGHNT and FRNRAP. J gave up 7 bases and V 7 bases, and 1 base lay outside the gene matches. The CDR3 is made up of 13 amino acids.

The chain links TRBV5-1 to TRBJ2-7; D is possibly TRBD1 (6 bases). V shed 2 bases and J shed 5 bases, with 11 bases lying between them. CDR3 length: 13 residues. The germline gives CDR1 SGHRS, CDR2 YFSETQ. CDR3 region: CASSFGQSHEQYF. CDR3 nucleotides: TGCGCCAGCAGCTTCGGACAGTCCCACGAGCAGTACTTC.

This clonotype was detected ten times or more. V is TRBV4-3 and J is TRBJ1-3; D is possibly TRBD1 (5 bases). CDR3 length equals 17 residues. Per germline, CDR1 LGHNA and CDR2 YSLEER. V lost 0 bases to trimming and J lost 4 bases, with 16 bases between them. The CDR3 sequence: CASSQEHWDGGGNTIYF. The CDR3 DNA reads TGCGCCAGCAGCCAAGAGCACTGGGACGGAGGAGGAAACACCATATATTTT.

This clonotype was detected a few times. This chain connects TRBV2 to TRBJ2-3; D not certain. The germline V gene encodes CDR1 SNHLY and CDR2 FYNNEI. The CDR3 contains 14 residues. The ends were cut back, 11 bases at V and 1 base at J, with 16 bases in the middle. The CDR3 nucleotides are TGTGCCCATCCTGGCGAGATCGGCACAGATACGCAGTATTTT. This translates into CAHPGEIGTDTQYF.

This clonotype was observed a handful of times. This chain uses TRBV6-1 with TRBJ2-6; 7 positions agree with TRBD1. Losses at the gene ends were 8 bases for V and 4 bases for J; bases not matched to a gene: 5. Germline values: CDR1 MNHNS, CDR2 SASEGT. The CDR3 runs 14 residues. In DNA, the CDR3 is TGTGCCAGCGTCAGGGGGTACGGGGCCAACGTCCTGACTTTC. It specifies CASVRGYGANVLTF.

Notes on this clonotype: A much larger clone is a single base away; this may be a read error. The chain is built from TRBV7-2 and TRBJ2-3; perhaps TRBD2 as D (7 bases). Per the germline V gene, CDR1 is SGHTA and CDR2 is FQGNSA. The CDR3 has 17 amino acids. CDR3: CVSSLPGGPRAQDTQYF. The CDR3 DNA reads TGTGTCAGCAGCCTGCCCGGGGGGCCGAGGGCCCAAGATACGCAGTATTTT.

The chain has TRBV4-1 and TRBJ2-2; the D gene is possibly TRBD2 (6 bases). The germline V and J ends were trimmed by 3 bases and 7 bases, with 9 bases remaining between them. Germline-derived CDR1 and CDR2 are MGHRA and YSYEKL. There are 13 residues in the CDR3. The chain's CDR3 is CASSQEGGGELFF. The CDR3 nucleotides read TGCGCCAGCAGCCAGGAGGGTGGCGGGGAGCTGTTTTTT.

The CDR3 DNA reads as TGTGCCAGCAGCCACCCTGCAGACTCGATAACCTACGAGCAGTACTTC. Protein: CASSHPADSITYEQYF. V and J are TRBV7-8 and TRBJ2-7; D unclear. Per the germline V gene, CDR1 is SGHVS and CDR2 is FQNEAQ. The CDR3 is made up of 16 amino acids. V lost 5 bases to trimming and J lost 2 bases, with 19 bases between them.

This clonotype has just a few counts. The rearrangement links TRBV19 to TRBJ2-1, with D possibly being TRBD2 (6 bases). The germline V and J ends were trimmed by 1 base and 0 bases, with 7 bases remaining between them. The CDR3 loop spans 15 amino acids. CDR1 is LNHDA and CDR2 is SQIVND in the germline V gene (reference sequence). The CDR3 sequence is CASSIAGSSYNEQFF. Here the CDR3 DNA reads TGTGCCAGTAGTATAGCCGGGAGCTCCTACAATGAGCAGTTCTTC.

V and J are TRBV3-1 and TRBJ1-1; D unresolved. Germline CDR1 is LGHDT and CDR2 is YNNKEL (reference sequence). V lost 1 base, J lost 4 bases, and 7 bases lay in between. This CDR3 is 13 amino acids long. The CDR3 DNA reads TGTGCCAGCAGCCAAGTTTTCGCCACTGAAGCTTTCTTT. Its protein is CASSQVFATEAFF.

Many counts were recorded for this clonotype. CDR3 region: CASSLALDGGSYEQYF. The CDR3 DNA follows: TGCGCCAGCAGCTTGGCCTTGGACGGGGGTTCCTACGAGCAGTACTTC. The rearrangement joins TRBV5-1 to TRBJ2-7; D is perhaps TRBD2 (6 bases). The length of the CDR3 is 16 residues. Trimming shortened V by 0 bases and J by 1 base, and 14 bases separated the two germline ends. From germline, CDR1 is SGHRS and CDR2 YFSETQ.

This clonotype was seen only a few times. The chain employs TRBV6-2 or TRBV6-3 and TRBJ2-3; the D call may be TRBD1 or TRBD2 (5 bases each). Germline lookup yields CDR1 MNHEY and CDR2 SVGEGT. Trimming cost V 4 bases and J 2 bases, with 7 bases left between them. The CDR3 extends over 13 amino acids. The CDR3 here is CASSSGTTDTQYF. In nucleotides, the CDR3 is TGTGCCAGCAGTTCAGGGACCACAGATACGCAGTATTTT.

This clonotype has a handful of counts. The chain combines TRBV7-9 with TRBJ2-7, with D unclear. The CDR3 length is 13 residues. Germline-derived CDR1 and CDR2 are SEHNR and FQNEAQ (reference sequence). The V and J ends lost 5 bases and 0 bases respectively, with 8 bases between them. The CDR3 sequence: CASSPPASYEQYF. The CDR3 region has the DNA TGTGCCAGCAGCCCGCCGGCCTCCTACGAGCAGTACTTC.

This clonotype was seen ten or more times. This chain uses TRBV3-1 with TRBJ2-7; D is uncertain. This CDR3 has 11 amino acids. Trimming took off 5 bases at V and 1 base at J, with 3 bases between the two ends. Germline V gene lookup returns CDR1 LGHDT and CDR2 YNNKEL (reference sequence). CDR3 loop: CASSKSYEQYF. The CDR3 nucleotides are TGTGCCAGCAGCAAATCCTACGAGCAGTACTTC.

The chain carries TRBV7-6 and TRBJ1-6, with 7 bases that match TRBD1. Trimming took 0 bases from V and 5 from J; bases not matched to a gene: 7. Germline lookup yields CDR1 SGHVS and CDR2 FNYEAQ. This CDR3 region has 17 residues. Here the CDR3 DNA reads TGTGCCAGCAGCTTAGCGTCGGGACAGCTAAATAATTCACCCCTCCACTTT. Residues: CASSLASGQLNNSPLHF.

This clonotype was detected only once. The chain is built from TRBV5-1 and TRBJ2-7; TRBD1 agrees at 9 bases. The V gene's germline CDR1 is SGHRS and CDR2 YFSETQ. V lost 4 bases and J lost 2; bases outside the gene matches: 7. CDR3 length equals 15 residues. CDR3 sequence: CASSPATGGTYEQYF. For the CDR3, the DNA is TGCGCCAGCAGCCCGGCGACAGGGGGGACCTACGAGCAGTACTTC.